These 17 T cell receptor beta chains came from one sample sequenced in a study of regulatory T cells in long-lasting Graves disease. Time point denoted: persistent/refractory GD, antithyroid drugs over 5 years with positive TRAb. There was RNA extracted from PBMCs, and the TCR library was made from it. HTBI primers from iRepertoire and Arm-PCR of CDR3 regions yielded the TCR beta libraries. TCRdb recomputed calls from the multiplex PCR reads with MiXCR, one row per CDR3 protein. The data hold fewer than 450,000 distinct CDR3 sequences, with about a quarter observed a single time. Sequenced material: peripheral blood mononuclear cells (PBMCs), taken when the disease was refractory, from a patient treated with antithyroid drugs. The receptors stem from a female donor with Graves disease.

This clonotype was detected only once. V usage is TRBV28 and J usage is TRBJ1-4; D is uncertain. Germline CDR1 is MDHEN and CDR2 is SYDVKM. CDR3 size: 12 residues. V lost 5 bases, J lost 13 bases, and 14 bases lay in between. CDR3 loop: CASSIGHSILFF. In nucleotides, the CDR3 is TGTGCCAGCAGTATAGGGCACTCAATACTGTTTTTT.

The CDR3 region has the DNA TGTGCCAGCAGAAAAACAGGGGTGATGGAAAAACTGTTTTTT. Translation gives CASRKTGVMEKLFF. The rearrangement uses TRBV6-2 or TRBV6-3 and TRBJ1-4; TRBD1 matches at 7 bases. J lost 8 bases, V lost 6 bases, and 9 bases had no gene match. Germline loops: CDR1 MNHEY, CDR2 SVGEGT. This CDR3 region has 14 residues.

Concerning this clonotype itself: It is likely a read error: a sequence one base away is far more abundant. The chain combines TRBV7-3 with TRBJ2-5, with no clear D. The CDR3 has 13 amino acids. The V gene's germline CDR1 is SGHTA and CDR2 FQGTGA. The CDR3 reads CASSPGTVGSQHF. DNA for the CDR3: TGTGCCAGCAGCCCCGGAACAGTAGGGTCCCAGCACTTC.

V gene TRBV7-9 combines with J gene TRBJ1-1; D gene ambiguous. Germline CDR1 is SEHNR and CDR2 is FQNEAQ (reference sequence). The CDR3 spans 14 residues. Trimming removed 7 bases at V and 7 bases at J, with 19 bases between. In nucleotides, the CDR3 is TGTGCCAGCACCTCCCCCGGGGAACTCATTGAAGCTTTCTTT. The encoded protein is CASTSPGELIEAFF.

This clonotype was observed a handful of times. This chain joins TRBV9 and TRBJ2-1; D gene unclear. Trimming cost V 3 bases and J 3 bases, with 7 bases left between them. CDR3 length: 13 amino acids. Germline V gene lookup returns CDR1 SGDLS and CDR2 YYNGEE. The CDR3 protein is CASSGLNYNEQFF. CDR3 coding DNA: TGTGCCAGCAGCGGACTGAACTACAATGAGCAGTTCTTC.

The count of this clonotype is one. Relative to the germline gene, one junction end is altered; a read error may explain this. CDR3 sequence reads: CASSQVRAQGGQPQHF. In DNA, the CDR3 is TGCGCCAGCAGCCAAGTCAGGGCACAGGGTGGTCAGCCCCAGCATTTT. The chain uses TRBV28 and TRBJ1-5, with a weak D call TRBD1 (6 bases). CDR3 length: 16 residues. Germline assignment: CDR1 MDHEN and CDR2 SYDVKM.

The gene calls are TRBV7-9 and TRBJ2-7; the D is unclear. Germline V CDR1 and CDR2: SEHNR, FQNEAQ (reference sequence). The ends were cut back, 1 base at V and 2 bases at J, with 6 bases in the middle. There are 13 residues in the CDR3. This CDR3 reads CASSLDDTYEQYF. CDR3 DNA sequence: TGTGCCAGCAGCTTAGATGACACCTACGAGCAGTACTTC.

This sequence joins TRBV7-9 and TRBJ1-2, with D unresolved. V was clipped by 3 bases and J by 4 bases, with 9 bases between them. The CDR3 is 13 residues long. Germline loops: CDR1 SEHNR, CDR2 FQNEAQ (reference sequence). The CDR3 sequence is CASSFPVGYGYTF. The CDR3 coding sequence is TGTGCCAGCAGCTTCCCGGTCGGCTATGGCTACACCTTC. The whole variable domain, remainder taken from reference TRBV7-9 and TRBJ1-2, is DTGVSQNPRHKITKRGQNVTFRCDPISEHNRLYWYRQTLGQGPEFLTYFQNEAQLEKSRLLSDRFSAERPKGSFSTLEIQRTEQGDSAMYLCASSFPVGYGYTFGSGTRLTVV.

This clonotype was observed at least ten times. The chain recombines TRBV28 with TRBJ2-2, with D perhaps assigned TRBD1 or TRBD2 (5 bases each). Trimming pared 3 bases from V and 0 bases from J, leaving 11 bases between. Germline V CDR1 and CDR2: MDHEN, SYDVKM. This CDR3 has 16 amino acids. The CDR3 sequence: CASSFLGTANTGELFF. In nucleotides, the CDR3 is TGTGCCAGCAGTTTCCTAGGGACGGCGAACACCGGGGAGCTGTTTTTT.

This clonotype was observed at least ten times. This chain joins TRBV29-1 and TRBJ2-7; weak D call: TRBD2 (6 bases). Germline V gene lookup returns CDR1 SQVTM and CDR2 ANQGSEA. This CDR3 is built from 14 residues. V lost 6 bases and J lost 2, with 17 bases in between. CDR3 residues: CSVTSGRTTYEQYF. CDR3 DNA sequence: TGCAGCGTGACCTCTGGGAGGACCACCTACGAGCAGTACTTC.

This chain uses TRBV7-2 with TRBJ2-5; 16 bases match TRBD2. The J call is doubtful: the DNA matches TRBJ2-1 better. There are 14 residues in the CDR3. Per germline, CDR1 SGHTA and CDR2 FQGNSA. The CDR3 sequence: CASSGTSGRDEQFF. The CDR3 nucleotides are TGTGCCAGCAGCGGGACTAGCGGGAGGGATGAGCAGTTCTTC.

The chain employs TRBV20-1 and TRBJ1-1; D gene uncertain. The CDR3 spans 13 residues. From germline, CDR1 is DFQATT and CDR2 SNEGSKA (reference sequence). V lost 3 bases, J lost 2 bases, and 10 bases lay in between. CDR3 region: CSARLTVNTEAFF. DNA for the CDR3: TGCAGTGCTAGGTTAACAGTTAACACTGAAGCTTTCTTT.

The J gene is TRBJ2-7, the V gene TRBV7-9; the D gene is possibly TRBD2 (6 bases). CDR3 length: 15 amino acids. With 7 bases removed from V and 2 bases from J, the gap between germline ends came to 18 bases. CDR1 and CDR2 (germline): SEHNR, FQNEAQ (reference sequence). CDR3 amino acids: CASTPVGGGPYEQYF. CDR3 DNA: TGTGCCAGCACCCCCGTGGGGGGAGGACCCTACGAGCAGTACTTC.

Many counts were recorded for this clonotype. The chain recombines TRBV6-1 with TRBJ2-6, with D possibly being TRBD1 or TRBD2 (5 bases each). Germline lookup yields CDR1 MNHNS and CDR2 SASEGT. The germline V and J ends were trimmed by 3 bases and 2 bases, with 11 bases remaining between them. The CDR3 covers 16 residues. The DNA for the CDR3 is TGTGCCAGCAGTGACCGCCAGGGAGCTGGGGCCAACGTCCTGACTTTC. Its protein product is CASSDRQGAGANVLTF.

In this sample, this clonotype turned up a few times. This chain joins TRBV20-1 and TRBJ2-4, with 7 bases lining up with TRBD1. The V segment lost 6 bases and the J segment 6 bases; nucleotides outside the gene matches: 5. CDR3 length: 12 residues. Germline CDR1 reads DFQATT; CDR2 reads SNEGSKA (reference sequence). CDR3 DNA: TGCAGTGCGACAGGGAGCTTAAACATTCAGTACTTC. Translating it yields CSATGSLNIQYF.

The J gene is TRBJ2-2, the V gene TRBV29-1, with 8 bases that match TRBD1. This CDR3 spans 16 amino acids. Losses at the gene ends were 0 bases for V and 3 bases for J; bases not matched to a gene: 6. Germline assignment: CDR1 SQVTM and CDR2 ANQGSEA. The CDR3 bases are TGCAGCGTTGAAGATTGGACAGGGACATACACCGGGGAGCTGTTTTTT. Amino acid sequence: CSVEDWTGTYTGELFF.

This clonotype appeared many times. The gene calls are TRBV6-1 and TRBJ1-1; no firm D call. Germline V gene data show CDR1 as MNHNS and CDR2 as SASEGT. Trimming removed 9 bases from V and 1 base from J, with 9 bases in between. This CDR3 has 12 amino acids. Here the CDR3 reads CASRPGNTEAFF. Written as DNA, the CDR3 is TGTGCCAGTCGGCCCGGGAACACTGAAGCTTTCTTT.